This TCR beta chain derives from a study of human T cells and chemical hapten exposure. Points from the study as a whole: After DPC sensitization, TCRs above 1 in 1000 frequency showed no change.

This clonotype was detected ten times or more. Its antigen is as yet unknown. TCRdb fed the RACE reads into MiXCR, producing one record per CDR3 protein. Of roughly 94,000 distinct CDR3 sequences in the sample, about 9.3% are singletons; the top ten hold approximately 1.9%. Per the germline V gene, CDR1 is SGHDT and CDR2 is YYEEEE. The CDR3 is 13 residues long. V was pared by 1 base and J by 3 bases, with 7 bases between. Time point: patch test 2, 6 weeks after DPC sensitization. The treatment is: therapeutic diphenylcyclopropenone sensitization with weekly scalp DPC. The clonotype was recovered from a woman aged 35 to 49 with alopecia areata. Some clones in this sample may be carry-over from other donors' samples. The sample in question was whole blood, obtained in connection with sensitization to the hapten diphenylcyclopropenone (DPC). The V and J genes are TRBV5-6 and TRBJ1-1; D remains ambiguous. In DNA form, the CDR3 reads TGTGCCAGCAGCTTGCGTCTGTACACTGAAGCTTTCTTT. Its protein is CASSLRLYTEAFF.